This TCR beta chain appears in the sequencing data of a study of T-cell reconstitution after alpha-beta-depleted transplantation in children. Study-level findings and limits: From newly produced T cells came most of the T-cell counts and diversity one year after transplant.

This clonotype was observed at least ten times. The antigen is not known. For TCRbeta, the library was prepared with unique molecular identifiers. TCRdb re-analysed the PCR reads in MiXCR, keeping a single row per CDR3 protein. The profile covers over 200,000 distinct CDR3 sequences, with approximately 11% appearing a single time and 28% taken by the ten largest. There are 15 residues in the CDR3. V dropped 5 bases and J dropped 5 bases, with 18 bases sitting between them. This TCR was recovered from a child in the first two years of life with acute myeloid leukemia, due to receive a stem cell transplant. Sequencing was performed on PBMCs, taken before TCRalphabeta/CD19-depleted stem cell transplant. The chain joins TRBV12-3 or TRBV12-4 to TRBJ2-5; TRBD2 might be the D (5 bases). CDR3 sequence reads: CASSISERVVETQYF. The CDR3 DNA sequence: TGTGCCAGCAGTATCTCGGAGAGGGTCGTTGAGACCCAGTACTTC.